Below, one T cell receptor beta chain is given with its context. This entry is derived from a study of blood T cell repertoires in COVID-19. At the level of the study: Some COVID-19 samples were acute and others convalescent; all came from the United States, Italy and Spain. PBMCs, B-cell-depleted T cells, or T cells provided the cDNA or gDNA that made up the material.

Method: immunoSEQ multiplex PCR; TCRdb's copy keeps in-frame clones and lacks some. The table has 220,000 or so clones, approximately 84% seen once. CDR1 and CDR2 (germline): SGHRS, YFSETQ. The V gene lost 7 bases and the J gene lost 4 bases, with 21 bases spanning the gap. CDR3 length: 15 residues. Sequencing was performed on peripheral blood. The chain employs TRBV5-1 and TRBJ2-7; D might be TRBD1 (6 bases). The TCR comes from a middle-aged man who had recovered from COVID-19. The DNA of the CDR3 is TGCGCCAGCTACGAATCCCCAGGGGCCGGGTACGAGCAGTACTTC. It translates to CASYESPGAGYEQYF.